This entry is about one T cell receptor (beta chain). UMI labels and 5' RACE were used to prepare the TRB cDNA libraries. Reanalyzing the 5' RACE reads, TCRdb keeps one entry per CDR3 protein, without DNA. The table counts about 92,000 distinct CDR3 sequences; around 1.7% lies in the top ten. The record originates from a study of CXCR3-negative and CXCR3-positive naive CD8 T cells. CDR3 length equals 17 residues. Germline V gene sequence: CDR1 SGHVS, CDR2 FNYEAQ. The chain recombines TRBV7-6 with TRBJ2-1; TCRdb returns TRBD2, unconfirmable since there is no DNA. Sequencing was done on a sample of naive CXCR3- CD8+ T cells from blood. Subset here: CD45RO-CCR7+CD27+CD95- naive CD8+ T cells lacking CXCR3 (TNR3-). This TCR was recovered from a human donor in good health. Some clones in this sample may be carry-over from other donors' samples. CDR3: CASSLEPSGSNINEQFF.